The table lists the clone carrying this T cell receptor (beta chain) with a few counts. Its antigen is unidentified. 5'RACE primed at constant segments yielded TCR alpha and TCR beta cDNA libraries bearing sample barcodes and UMIs. A single record per CDR3 protein comes from TCRdb applying MiXCR to the 5' RACE reads. The profile covers more than 400,000 distinct CDR3 sequences, with around a sixth appearing a single time and around 12% taken by the ten largest. These data come from a study of T-cell memory formation after mild COVID-19. The study's findings and limits: There was a balanced CD4/CD8 profile in clones contracting day 15 to 85, and later expanders leaned CD4+.

The receptor was isolated from an adult woman who had mild COVID-19 (a few samples of this study predate the infection). Cell type and time point are not known. The sequenced material came from PBMCs or a T cell subset sorted from them (not recorded which).

The chain's CDR3 is CASSLLTGAVYNEQFF. Written as DNA, the CDR3 is TGCGCCAGCAGCTTACTTACAGGGGCAGTCTACAATGAGCAGTTCTTC. V gene TRBV5-1 combines with J gene TRBJ2-1; 7 nucleotides line up with TRBD1. The germline CDR1 and CDR2 sequences are SGHRS and YFSETQ. V trimming: 2 bases; J trimming: 3 bases; junction bases outside the gene matches: 8. The CDR3 consists of 16 residues.